These 25 T cell receptor beta chains originate from one sample sequenced in a study of cytomegalovirus exposure and HLA in healthy donors. 13 Jbeta primers and 60 Vbeta primers were used for the PCR. Using immunoSEQ multiplex PCR, the repertoire was profiled, and TCRdb retains in-frame clones only, with some absent. The top ten clones hold approximately 15% of a sample with about 140,000 clones, roughly two thirds of them seen once. What was sequenced was PBMCs. Source of these receptors: a human donor in good health.

The J gene is TRBJ2-7, the V gene TRBV15, with 8 bases aligning to TRBD1. Losses at the gene ends were 5 bases for V and 2 bases for J; bases not matched to a gene: 2. Looked up from germline, CDR1 is LNHNV and CDR2 is YYDKDF (reference sequence). The CDR3 totals 13 residues. CDR3 amino acids: CATSGQGPYEQYF. The CDR3, as DNA: TGTGCCACCAGCGGACAGGGTCCCTACGAGCAGTACTTC.

The chain links TRBV11-1 to TRBJ2-7; D perhaps matches TRBD1 (5 bases). The CDR3 runs 14 residues. CDR1 is SGHAT and CDR2 is FQDESV in the germline V gene (reference sequence). The V end was cut by 6 bases, the J end by 2 bases, with 14 bases between. Here the CDR3 DNA reads TGTGCCAGCAGTTCGAACAGGAACGCCTACGAGCAGTACTTC. Amino acids: CASSSNRNAYEQYF.

The chain recombines TRBV6-6 with TRBJ1-2, with TRBD1 identical over 7 bases. Germline V gene data show CDR1 as MNHNY and CDR2 as SVGAGI (reference sequence). The CDR3 length is 14 residues. The trim removed 6 bases at V and 0 bases at J, leaving 4 bases unmatched. CDR3: CASSRQGTNYGYTF. CDR3 bases: TGTGCCAGCAGCCGACAGGGAACTAACTATGGCTACACCTTC.

V gene TRBV29-1 combines with J gene TRBJ2-1; 8 bases match TRBD1. The CDR3 has 13 residues. Germline CDR1 and CDR2: SQVTM and ANQGSEA. V gave up 7 bases and J gave up 7 bases; unmatched junction bases: 9. DNA of the CDR3: TGCAGCGCCGGACAGGGTAGTTGGAATGAGCAGTTCTTC. Protein product: CSAGQGSWNEQFF.

The chain combines TRBV5-6 with TRBJ2-1, with TRBD2 matching 13 bases. The CDR3 loop spans 18 amino acids. With V trimmed by 8 bases and J by 8 bases, 19 bases remained unmatched. The germline gives CDR1 SGHDT, CDR2 YYEEEE. This CDR3 is CASGGLPSGLAGIDEQFF. Here the CDR3 DNA reads TGTGCCAGTGGCGGACTCCCTTCGGGACTAGCGGGGATTGATGAGCAGTTCTTC.

The chain uses TRBV5-4 and TRBJ2-1; TRBD2 matches at 8 bases. The V and J ends lost 0 bases and 4 bases, in that order; junction bases with no gene match: 9. CDR3 length: 17 residues. The germline CDR1 and CDR2 sequences are SGHNT and YYREEE (reference sequence). CDR3 residues: CASSLGVGGAGYNEQFF. The CDR3 nucleotides are TGTGCCAGCAGCTTGGGGGTCGGGGGGGCCGGGTACAATGAGCAGTTCTTC. Full variable domain (rest looked up from reference TRBV5-4 and TRBJ2-1): ETGVTQSPTHLIKTRGQQVTLRCSSQSGHNTVSWYQQALGQGPQFIFQYYREEENGRGNFPPRFSGLQFPNYSSELNVNALELDDSALYLCASSLGVGGAGYNEQFFGPGTRLTVL.

The V and J genes are TRBV28 and TRBJ2-2; D is unclear. The length of the CDR3 is 13 residues. The V and J ends lost 4 bases and 6 bases respectively, with 9 bases between them. Germline V gene sequence: CDR1 MDHEN, CDR2 SYDVKM. The CDR3 here is CASSSNFAGELFF. CDR3 DNA: TGTGCCAGCAGTTCCAACTTCGCCGGGGAGCTGTTTTTT. Based on the CDR3 plus reference TRBV28 and TRBJ2-2, the full variable domain is DVKVTQSSRYLVKRTGEKVFLECVQDMDHENMFWYRQDPGLGLRLIYFSYDVKMKEKGDIPEGYSVSREKKERFSLILESASTNQTSMYLCASSSNFAGELFFGEGSRLTVL.

This chain connects TRBV13 to TRBJ2-5; unclear D gene. CDR1 and CDR2 (germline): PRHDT, FYEKMQ (reference sequence). The CDR3 covers 14 residues. With 0 bases removed from V and 2 bases from J, the gap between germline ends came to 7 bases. The CDR3 coding sequence is TGTGCCAGCAGCTTAGGGGCACAGCAAGAGACCCAGTACTTC. It yields the protein CASSLGAQQETQYF. The full variable domain, in which reference TRBV13 and TRBJ2-5 provide the parts outside the CDR3, is AAGVIQSPRHLIKEKRETATLKCYPIPRHDTVYWYQQGPGQDPQFLISFYEKMQSDKGSIPDRFSAQQFSDYHSELNMSSLELGDSALYFCASSLGAQQETQYFGPGTRLLVL.

The V gene is TRBV5-8, the J gene TRBJ2-2; D gene uncertain. The ends were cut back, 0 bases at V and 2 bases at J, with 11 bases in the middle. This CDR3 region has 16 residues. The germline CDR1 and CDR2 sequences are SGHTS and YDEGEE. Here the CDR3 DNA reads TGTGCCAGCAGCTTGGAATACGTCGGTAACACCGGGGAGCTGTTTTTT. Translation: CASSLEYVGNTGELFF. Filled out from reference TRBV5-8 and TRBJ2-2, the complete variable domain reads EAGVTQSPTHLIKTRGQQATLRCSPISGHTSVYWYQQALGLGLQFLLWYDEGEERNRGNFPPRFSGRQFPNYSSELNVNALELEDSALYLCASSLEYVGNTGELFFGEGSRLTVL.

The chain is built from TRBV7-3 and TRBJ2-3, with D perhaps matching TRBD1 (6 bases). CDR3 length equals 16 residues. V dropped 0 bases and J dropped 4 bases, with 14 bases sitting between them. Germline V lookup: CDR1 SGHTA, CDR2 FQGTGA. DNA of the CDR3: TGTGCCAGCAGCTTAACGGCGGGCAGGGGAGCAGATACGCAGTATTTT. It encodes CASSLTAGRGADTQYF.

V gene TRBV5-1 combines with J gene TRBJ2-5, with 12 nucleotides matching TRBD2. Germline-derived CDR1 and CDR2 are SGHRS and YFSETQ. The J segment lost 2 bases and the V segment lost 0 bases, leaving 5 bases of the junction unmatched. This CDR3 has 17 residues. The CDR3: CASSLASLAGGQETQYF. The CDR3 nucleotides read TGCGCCAGCAGCTTGGCCTCACTAGCGGGGGGACAAGAGACCCAGTACTTC.

The rearrangement links TRBV18 to TRBJ1-4; no definite D call. CDR3 length equals 16 residues. The V end lost 3 bases, the J end lost 3 bases, and 14 bases lay between the germline ends. CDR1 and CDR2 from the germline V gene are KGHSH and LQKENI. The CDR3 protein is CASSPTDPRANEKLFF. Written as DNA, the CDR3 is TGTGCCAGCTCACCGACGGATCCGAGGGCTAATGAAAAACTGTTTTTT. Full variable domain (missing parts from reference TRBV18 and TRBJ1-4): NAGVMQNPRHLVRRRGQEARLRCSPMKGHSHVYWYRQLPEEGLKFMVYLQKENIIDESGMPKERFSAEFPKEGPSILRIQQVVRGDSAAYFCASSPTDPRANEKLFFGSGTQLSVL.

The chain links TRBV11-3 to TRBJ2-7, with D possibly TRBD2 on 6 matching bases. The CDR3 has 15 amino acids. From germline, CDR1 is SGHNT and CDR2 YENEEA. Trimming removed 1 base from V and 5 bases from J, with 15 bases in between. CDR3 amino acids: CASSLVGLNPHEQYF. The CDR3 DNA follows: TGTGCCAGCAGCTTAGTGGGACTTAATCCCCACGAGCAGTACTTC.

This chain joins TRBV4-2 and TRBJ2-3, with 9 nucleotides matching TRBD2. V trimming: 0 bases; J trimming: 3 bases; junction bases outside the gene matches: 1. This CDR3 comprises 15 residues. Germline V lookup: CDR1 LGHNA, CDR2 YNFKEQ. The CDR3 loop reads CASSQEGLATDTQYF. As DNA, the CDR3 is TGTGCCAGCAGCCAAGAGGGACTAGCAACAGATACGCAGTATTTT.

This clone was recorded only once. V gene TRBV7-9 combines with J gene TRBJ2-1, with a possible D match to TRBD1 (6 bases). Germline V lookup: CDR1 SEHNR, CDR2 FQNEAQ (reference sequence). The ends were cut back, 8 bases at V and 0 bases at J, with 11 bases in the middle. The CDR3 spans 14 residues. The CDR3 spells CASRDTSSYNEQFF. The CDR3 region has the DNA TGTGCCAGCCGGGACACGAGCTCCTACAATGAGCAGTTCTTC. Drawing the rest from reference TRBV7-9 and TRBJ2-1, the complete variable domain is DTGVSQNPRHKITKRGQNVTFRCDPISEHNRLYWYRQTLGQGPEFLTYFQNEAQLEKSRLLSDRFSAERPKGSFSTLEIQRTEQGDSAMYLCASRDTSSYNEQFFGPGTRLTVL.

The chain couples TRBV7-9 to TRBJ2-5, with 8 bases aligning to TRBD1. This CDR3 is built from 15 residues. Germline lookup yields CDR1 SEHNR and CDR2 FQNEAQ (reference sequence). The V segment lost 4 bases and the J segment 5 bases; nucleotides outside the gene matches: 9. DNA for the CDR3: TGTGCCAGCAGCTCCTCCAGGGGGCGCGGGGAGACCCAGTACTTC. Its translation is CASSSSRGRGETQYF.

The rearrangement uses TRBV15 and TRBJ2-7, with TRBD1 matching 7 bases. There are 14 residues in the CDR3. The V gene's germline CDR1 is LNHNV and CDR2 YYDKDF (reference sequence). V lost 2 bases, J lost 3 bases, and 4 bases stayed unmatched. In nucleotides, the CDR3 is TGTGCCACCAGCAGAAGGGACAGAGGCTACGAGCAGTACTTC. Encoded protein: CATSRRDRGYEQYF.

The J gene is TRBJ1-2, the V gene TRBV5-1; TRBD1 aligns across 7 bases. Trimming took 4 bases from V and 4 from J; bases not matched to a gene: 10. The CDR3 sequence is 15 residues long. Germline lookup yields CDR1 SGHRS and CDR2 YFSETQ. This CDR3 reads CASSVDRAPGYGYTF. The CDR3 coding sequence is TGCGCCAGCAGCGTCGACAGGGCTCCGGGCTATGGCTACACCTTC. The variable domain in full, with the rest retrieved from reference TRBV5-1 and TRBJ1-2, is KAGVTQTPRYLIKTRGQQVTLSCSPISGHRSVSWYQQTPGQGLQFLFEYFSETQRNKGNFPGRFSGRQFSNSRSEMNVSTLELGDSALYLCASSVDRAPGYGYTFGSGTRLTVV.

This clone appeared a few times. The chain recombines TRBV14 with TRBJ1-2; 12 bases agree with TRBD1. V was pared by 8 bases and J by 2 bases, with 9 bases of the junction left unmatched. Germline lookup yields CDR1 SGHDN and CDR2 FVKESK. CDR3 length: 16 amino acids. The CDR3 sequence is CASRRGQGASNYGYTF. As DNA, the CDR3 is TGTGCCAGCCGAAGGGGACAGGGGGCATCGAACTATGGCTACACCTTC.

The chain has TRBV28 and TRBJ2-2; 11 bases are a match to TRBD1. CDR3 length equals 16 residues. Unmatched junction bases numbered 4, after V lost 1 base and J lost 6 bases. Germline CDR1 is MDHEN and CDR2 is SYDVKM. CDR3 bases: TGTGCCAGCAGTTTATTTAGGGGACAGGGGGCCGGGGAGCTGTTTTTT. Its protein is CASSLFRGQGAGELFF. The variable domain in full, with the rest retrieved from reference TRBV28 and TRBJ2-2, is DVKVTQSSRYLVKRTGEKVFLECVQDMDHENMFWYRQDPGLGLRLIYFSYDVKMKEKGDIPEGYSVSREKKERFSLILESASTNQTSMYLCASSLFRGQGAGELFFGEGSRLTVL.

This chain links TRBV27 with TRBJ2-5, with 9 positions matching TRBD2. The CDR3 runs 15 residues. The J segment lost 5 bases and the V segment lost 4 bases, leaving 8 bases of the junction unmatched. Germline V lookup: CDR1 MNHEY, CDR2 SMNVEV (reference sequence). CDR3 amino acids: CASSSTTSGWETQYF. The CDR3 DNA follows: TGTGCCAGCAGTTCAACTACTAGCGGGTGGGAGACCCAGTACTTC.

The chain recombines TRBV7-9 with TRBJ1-4; 7 bases line up with TRBD1. The CDR3 sequence is 15 residues long. V shed 5 bases, J shed 8 bases, and the junction held 11 bases outside the gene matches. The germline V gene has CDR1 SEHNR and CDR2 FQNEAQ (reference sequence). CDR3: CASSRRTGGSEKLFF. DNA for the CDR3: TGTGCCAGCAGCCGCCGGACAGGTGGGAGCGAAAAACTGTTTTTT.

V and J are TRBV11-3 and TRBJ2-7, with TRBD1 identical over 8 bases. This CDR3 region has 15 residues. CDR1 and CDR2 (germline): SGHNT, YENEEA. J gave up 4 bases and V 4 bases, and 9 bases lay outside the gene matches. In DNA form, the CDR3 reads TGTGCCAGCAGCTCAAGGACAGGGTTCCCTTACGAGCAGTACTTC. It yields the protein CASSSRTGFPYEQYF.

The genes are TRBV27 and TRBJ1-1; D may be TRBD1 (6 bases). The CDR3 is 14 residues long. V was shortened by 4 bases and J by 4 bases, with 13 bases between the two germline ends. CDR1 and CDR2 (germline): MNHEY, SMNVEV (reference sequence). This CDR3 reads CASSSTGWITEAFF. In DNA form, the CDR3 reads TGTGCCAGCAGTTCCACAGGGTGGATCACTGAAGCTTTCTTT.

This clone was picked up one time. This chain connects TRBV27 to TRBJ2-4; D perhaps matches TRBD1 (5 bases). Germline-derived CDR1 and CDR2 are MNHEY and SMNVEV (reference sequence). V was cut by 6 bases and J by 9 bases, with 15 bases left in between. The CDR3 sequence is 13 residues long. The CDR3 DNA reads as TGTGCCAGCAGAGAGTCAGGGCGACCCATTCAGTACTTC. Residues: CASRESGRPIQYF.